Shown below are 29 T cell receptor beta chains from a single sample sequenced in a study of T cell responses to AZD1222 COVID-19 vaccine. Profiling relied on immunoSEQ multiplex PCR, and the TCRdb table lists in-frame clones only, not all of them. The sample yields some 120,000 clones, around 94% seen once. Sample: peripheral blood, taken on day 0 of AZD1222 vaccination. Receptors were obtained from an adult in good health.

This chain uses TRBV10-3 with TRBJ2-2; D remains unclear. Trimming stripped 4 bases from V and 3 bases from J, with 6 bases between. The CDR3 runs to 13 residues. Germline-derived CDR1 and CDR2 are ENHRY and SYGVKD. DNA of the CDR3: TGTGCCATCAGTGCGGCGGACACCGGGGAGCTGTTTTTT. This encodes CAISAADTGELFF.

The rearrangement uses TRBV7-8 and TRBJ2-7; 11 bases match TRBD2. Germline V gene sequence: CDR1 SGHVS, CDR2 FQNEAQ. Losses at the gene ends were 7 bases for V and 3 bases for J; bases not matched to a gene: 2. This CDR3 has 13 amino acids. Here the CDR3 DNA reads TGTGCCAGCAAAACTAGCGGGAGCTACGAGCAGTACTTC. This codes for CASKTSGSYEQYF.

This clone appeared a single time. At one boundary the junction diverges from the germline segment, which might be a read error. The chain is built from TRBV2 and TRBJ1-5, with a tentative D call TRBD1 (6 bases). The CDR3 has 11 residues. The germline CDR1 and CDR2 sequences are SNHLY and FYNNEI. CDR3 coding DNA: TGTGCCAGCAGTGTCCCCAGGGGACCATTTTTT. This codes for CASSVPRGPFF.

The rearrangement links TRBV6-2 or TRBV6-3 to TRBJ2-5; TRBD1 matches 11 bases. V lost 4 bases to trimming and J lost 2 bases; unmatched junction nucleotides: 3. Germline V gene sequence: CDR1 MNHEY, CDR2 SVGEGT. The CDR3 extends over 15 amino acids. This CDR3 reads CASSSDRGLQETQYF. The CDR3 DNA is TGTGCCAGCAGTTCGGACAGGGGGCTACAAGAGACCCAGTACTTC.

The chain employs TRBV6-5 and TRBJ2-7; D might be TRBD1 (5 bases). CDR3 length equals 14 residues. Germline V gives CDR1 MNHEY, CDR2 SVGAGI. Trimming removed 8 bases from V and 2 bases from J, with 16 bases in between. The CDR3 DNA reads as TGTGCCAGCCGTACAGGAGTTGGGGCCTACGAGCAGTACTTC. Protein: CASRTGVGAYEQYF.

This clone was detected only once. The chain links TRBV9 to TRBJ1-1, with 8 bases matching TRBD1. V trimming: 0 bases; J trimming: 4 bases; junction bases outside the gene matches: 5. CDR1 is SGDLS, CDR2 YYNGEE, per germline. The CDR3 extends over 15 amino acids. CDR3 bases: TGTGCCAGCAGCGTAGTAACAGGGGGGAGCACTGAAGCTTTCTTT. As protein: CASSVVTGGSTEAFF.

DNA for the CDR3: TGTGCCAGCCTAATCCTAGCGGGAGTCGGCATTCAGTACTTC. Amino acid sequence: CASLILAGVGIQYF. The chain carries TRBV2 and TRBJ2-4; 10 bases match TRBD2. V lost 8 bases to trimming and J lost 9 bases; unmatched junction nucleotides: 10. Germline V gene lookup returns CDR1 SNHLY and CDR2 FYNNEI. The CDR3 length is 14 residues. Complete variable domain (other parts from reference TRBV2 and TRBJ2-4): EPEVTQTPSHQVTQMGQEVILRCVPISNHLYFYWYRQILGQKVEFLVSFYNNEISEKSEIFDDQFSVERPDGSNFTLKIRSTKLEDSAMYFCASLILAGVGIQYFGAGTRLSVL.

The V call is TRBV3-1 (or the pseudogene TRBV3-2), the J call TRBJ1-1; the D gene is possibly TRBD1 (6 bases). The germline V gene encodes CDR1 LGHDT and CDR2 YNNKEL (reference sequence). Trimming left V 2 bases short and J 9 bases short, with 10 bases between. This CDR3 has 12 amino acids. The CDR3 loop is CASSQTDSKAFF. For the CDR3, the DNA is TGTGCCAGCAGCCAAACGGACAGCAAAGCTTTCTTT.

The chain combines TRBV20-1 with TRBJ1-2; D remains unclear. CDR1 is DFQATT, CDR2 SNEGSKA, per germline (reference sequence). Trimming stripped 3 bases from V and 7 bases from J, with 12 bases between. The CDR3 contains 12 residues. The CDR3, as DNA: TGCAGTGCTAGTAGCCGGGGATCTGGCTACACCTTC. It codes for CSASSRGSGYTF.

The V gene is TRBV3-1 (or the pseudogene TRBV3-2), the J gene TRBJ2-1; 10 positions agree with TRBD1. The CDR3 loop spans 15 amino acids. The germline V gene has CDR1 LGHDT and CDR2 YNNKEL (reference sequence). V shed 1 base and J 8 bases; nucleotides not matched to a gene: 5. CDR3: CASSQGQGARYEQFF. The CDR3 coding sequence is TGTGCCAGCAGCCAAGGACAGGGGGCGCGGTATGAGCAGTTCTTC.

The chain has TRBV6-5 and TRBJ1-1; no clear D. The CDR3 length is 15 residues. V dropped 7 bases and J dropped 2 bases, with 17 bases sitting between them. CDR1 and CDR2 from the germline V gene are MNHEY and SVGAGI. The chain's CDR3 is CASTRSGIANTEAFF. The CDR3 nucleotides are TGTGCCAGCACGAGGTCAGGAATTGCAAACACTGAAGCTTTCTTT.

This chain joins TRBV18 and TRBJ1-1; possibly TRBD1 for D (5 bases). This CDR3 contains 14 residues. Germline V gene sequence: CDR1 KGHSH, CDR2 LQKENI. V was trimmed by 3 bases and J by 2 bases, leaving 10 bases between them. CDR3 protein: CASSPSGTNTEAFF. CDR3 in DNA: TGTGCCAGCTCACCCTCCGGGACCAACACTGAAGCTTTCTTT.

This chain links TRBV2 with TRBJ2-3; perhaps TRBD2 as D (5 bases). This CDR3 spans 15 amino acids. Trimming took off 6 bases at V and 4 bases at J, with 17 bases between the two ends. Looked up from germline, CDR1 is SNHLY and CDR2 is FYNNEI. As DNA, the CDR3 is TGTGCCAGCAGCCCTCCGGGAATGACCGCAGATACGCAGTATTTT. It is translated as CASSPPGMTADTQYF.

The rearrangement joins TRBV7-9 to TRBJ2-7; D is uncertain. Per the germline V gene, CDR1 is SEHNR and CDR2 is FQNEAQ (reference sequence). The CDR3 spans 13 residues. Deletions cut 1 base from V and 3 bases from J, with 7 bases between. DNA of the CDR3: TGTGCCAGCAGCTTAGGACGAGACTACGAGCAGTACTTC. It yields the protein CASSLGRDYEQYF. Full variable domain (remainder filled in from reference TRBV7-9 and TRBJ2-7): DTGVSQNPRHKITKRGQNVTFRCDPISEHNRLYWYRQTLGQGPEFLTYFQNEAQLEKSRLLSDRFSAERPKGSFSTLEIQRTEQGDSAMYLCASSLGRDYEQYFGPGTRLTVT.

This clone was detected only once. This chain uses TRBV20-1 with TRBJ1-2; unclear D gene. Germline assignment: CDR1 DFQATT and CDR2 SNEGSKA (reference sequence). Trimming removed 3 bases from V and 8 bases from J, with 13 bases in between. CDR3 length: 12 residues. The CDR3 bases are TGCAGTGCTAGTAGGGCAGGAATGGGCTACACCTTC. Protein sequence: CSASRAGMGYTF.

This sequence joins TRBV3-1 (or the pseudogene TRBV3-2) and TRBJ2-1; D may be TRBD2 (5 bases). The CDR3 contains 16 residues. Between the trimmed V and J ends, which lost 1 base and 1 base, there was a span of 11 bases. The germline gives CDR1 LGHDT, CDR2 YNNKEL (reference sequence). The CDR3 nucleotides are TGTGCCAGCAGCCAAGCTAGGAGGTGGTCCTACAATGAGCAGTTCTTC. Protein: CASSQARRWSYNEQFF.

The V gene is TRBV6-5, the J gene TRBJ1-1; D is perhaps TRBD1 (5 bases). Trimming took 2 bases from V and 11 from J, leaving 12 bases between them. The CDR3 spans 12 residues. The germline CDR1 and CDR2 sequences are MNHEY and SVGAGI. CDR3 DNA sequence: TGTGCCAGCAGTTACAGGGGTTCGGACGCTTTCTTT. It yields the protein CASSYRGSDAFF.

This clone was seen just once. The chain has TRBV6-5 and TRBJ1-2; no clear D. Germline assignment: CDR1 MNHEY and CDR2 SVGAGI. CDR3 length: 15 residues. The V end was cut by 6 bases, the J end by 0 bases, with 14 bases between. The CDR3 region has the DNA TGTGCCAGCAGCCGCACCAGACGGACTAACTATGGCTACACCTTC. It is translated as CASSRTRRTNYGYTF.

The rearrangement links TRBV29-1 to TRBJ1-5, with D tentatively TRBD1 (5 bases). The CDR3 runs to 13 residues. The V and J ends lost 5 bases and 3 bases respectively, with 11 bases between them. The V gene's germline CDR1 is SQVTM and CDR2 ANQGSEA. DNA of the CDR3: TGCAGCGTTCAGGACACTTTCAATCAGCCCCAGCATTTT. Protein product: CSVQDTFNQPQHF.

The chain links TRBV5-1 to TRBJ2-7; TRBD2 is a possible D gene (5 bases). This CDR3 is 14 amino acids long. Deletions cut 0 bases from V and 3 bases from J, with 10 bases between. Germline CDR1 SGHRS, CDR2 YFSETQ. CDR3 nucleotides: TGCGCCAGCAGCTTGGAAGGCGGGTTCTACGAGCAGTACTTC. This translates into CASSLEGGFYEQYF.

The chain uses TRBV5-6 and TRBJ2-7; perhaps TRBD1 as D (5 bases). Germline-derived CDR1 and CDR2 are SGHDT and YYEEEE. The CDR3 loop spans 14 amino acids. Trimming removed 4 bases from V and 7 bases from J, with 18 bases in between. The CDR3 region has the DNA TGTGCCAGCAGCGAGATATCCTCTAAGGGGGAGCAGTACTTC. It specifies CASSEISSKGEQYF.

The chain employs TRBV6-5 and TRBJ1-2; 11 nucleotides align to TRBD1. Trimming at V came to 0 bases and at J to 7 bases, leaving 4 bases not matched to a gene. CDR3 length: 15 amino acids. Germline CDR1 reads MNHEY; CDR2 reads SVGAGI. The CDR3 sequence is CASSYSGTGGGGYTF. CDR3 DNA sequence: TGTGCCAGCAGTTACTCCGGGACAGGGGGAGGTGGCTACACCTTC.

The CDR3 coding sequence is TGTGCCAGCTCACAGGGGACAGGGGAAAACTATGGCTACACCTTC. Amino acid sequence: CASSQGTGENYGYTF. The chain uses TRBV18 and TRBJ1-2, with TRBD1 matching 10 bases. After removal of 4 bases from V and 2 bases from J, the junction contained 4 bases not matched to a gene. The germline V gene encodes CDR1 KGHSH and CDR2 LQKENI. CDR3 length equals 15 residues.

This clone was detected only once. The chain couples TRBV14 to TRBJ2-7; D unclear. Germline V gene lookup returns CDR1 SGHDN and CDR2 FVKESK. This CDR3 region has 14 residues. Trimming pared 0 bases from V and 6 bases from J, leaving 12 bases between. The CDR3 reads CASSQDLGIGEQYF. The CDR3 nucleotides read TGTGCCAGCAGCCAAGACCTGGGTATCGGCGAGCAGTACTTC.

This chain's CDR3 is CASSSSGGPNTGELFF. CDR3 DNA: TGTGCCAGCAGTTCTAGCGGGGGGCCGAACACCGGGGAGCTGTTTTTT. This chain uses TRBV6-5 with TRBJ2-2; TRBD2 matches 11 bases. The V gene end was trimmed by 4 bases and the J gene end by 0 bases; junction bases not matched to a gene: 1. Germline V gene lookup returns CDR1 MNHEY and CDR2 SVGAGI. The CDR3 is made up of 16 amino acids.

This chain joins TRBV29-1 and TRBJ2-5; the match to TRBD1 covers 9 bases. CDR3 size: 16 residues. CDR1 and CDR2 (germline): SQVTM, ANQGSEA. Germline trimming cut 7 bases from V and 0 bases from J; bases unmatched to any gene: 12. CDR3 loop: CSARIPGQGYQETQYF. The DNA of the CDR3 is TGCAGCGCAAGAATACCGGGACAGGGCTACCAAGAGACCCAGTACTTC.

The gene calls are TRBV14 and TRBJ2-1; TRBD2 matches 7 bases. Unmatched junction bases numbered 4, after V lost 5 bases and J lost 0 bases. Germline V gene data show CDR1 as SGHDN and CDR2 as FVKESK. The CDR3 is 15 residues long. CDR3 loop: CASSYGGSSYNEQFF. In DNA, the CDR3 is TGTGCCAGCAGCTACGGGGGGAGCTCCTACAATGAGCAGTTCTTC.

The chain joins TRBV4-1 to TRBJ1-1; no definite D call. Deletions cut 0 bases from V and 1 base from J, with 9 bases between. This CDR3 comprises 15 residues. Germline CDR1 is MGHRA and CDR2 is YSYEKL. The CDR3 bases are TGCGCCAGCAGCCAAGATGCCGCAGCGAACACTGAAGCTTTCTTT. It codes for CASSQDAAANTEAFF.

This chain connects TRBV5-5 to TRBJ2-7, with D unresolved. CDR3 size: 12 residues. The V and J ends lost 0 bases and 5 bases respectively, with 6 bases between them. Germline values: CDR1 SGHKS, CDR2 YYEKEE (reference sequence). In DNA form, the CDR3 reads TGTGCCAGCAGCTTGGCCGTTAACGAGCAGTACTTC. It specifies CASSLAVNEQYF.